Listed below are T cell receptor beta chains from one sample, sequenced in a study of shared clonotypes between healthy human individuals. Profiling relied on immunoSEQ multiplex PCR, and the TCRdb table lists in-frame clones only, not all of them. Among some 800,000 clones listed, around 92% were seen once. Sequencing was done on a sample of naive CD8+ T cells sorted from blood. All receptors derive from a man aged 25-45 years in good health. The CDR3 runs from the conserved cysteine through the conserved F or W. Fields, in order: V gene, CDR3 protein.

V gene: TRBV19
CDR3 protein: CASSITRSYNEQFF

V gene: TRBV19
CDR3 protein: CASLGQSYEQYF

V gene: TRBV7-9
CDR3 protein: CASSLDSQETQYF

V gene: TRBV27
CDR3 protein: CASSLSIVLAGSPGELFF

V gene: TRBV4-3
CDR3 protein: CASSHTSGPQRWEQFF

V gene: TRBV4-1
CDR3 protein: CASSQRTASSYEQYF

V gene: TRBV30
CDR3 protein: CAWQASGSSVDTQYF

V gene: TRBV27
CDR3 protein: CASSLASGEQFF

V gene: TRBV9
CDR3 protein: CASSLGQGAREQYF

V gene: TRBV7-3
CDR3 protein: CASSPSVGGRSTDTQYF

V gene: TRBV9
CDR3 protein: CASSPYPHYEQYF

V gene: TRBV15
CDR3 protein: CATSSIRGGGSTGELFF

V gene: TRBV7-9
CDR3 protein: CASSSSIHSASGSNEQYF

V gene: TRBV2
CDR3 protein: CAVPGQGYEQYF

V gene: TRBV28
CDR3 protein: CASSFLVLAGENEQFF

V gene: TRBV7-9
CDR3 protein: CASSLVFGDRGTGELFF

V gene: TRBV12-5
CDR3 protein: CASGLGGTGDSTQYF

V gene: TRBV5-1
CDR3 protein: CASSLADPRGPAFF

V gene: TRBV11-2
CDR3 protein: CASLDFGGTSHNEQFF

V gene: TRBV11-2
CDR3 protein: CASSLVGRNTEAFF

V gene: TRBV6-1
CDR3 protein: CASSPVRNQPQHF

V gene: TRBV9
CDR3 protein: CASSPSDTYSYEQYF

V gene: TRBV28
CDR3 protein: CASSFWMGGQNIQYF

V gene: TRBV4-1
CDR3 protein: CASSLSGRLNEQYF

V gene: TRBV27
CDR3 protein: CASRAYGYNEQFF

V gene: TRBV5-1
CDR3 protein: CASSIWSGQGFAKNIQYF

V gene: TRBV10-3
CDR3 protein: CAISESGDSNQPQHF

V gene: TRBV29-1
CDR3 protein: CSAQASGTGEQYF

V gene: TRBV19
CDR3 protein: CASSIAGDRDYGYTF

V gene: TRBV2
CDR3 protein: CASTGTSNIQYF

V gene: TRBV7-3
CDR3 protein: CASSLLGVPSAGELFF

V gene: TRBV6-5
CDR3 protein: CASSYSTGGAFEKLFF

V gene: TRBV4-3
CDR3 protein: CASSQRDRQGRGDYNEQFF

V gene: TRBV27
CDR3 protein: CASSPLLGRERYNEQFF

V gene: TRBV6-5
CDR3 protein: CASSPNPNEQFF

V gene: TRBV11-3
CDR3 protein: CASSQAPHSSGRAVGELFF

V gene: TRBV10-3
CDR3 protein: CAISEDRGAGELFF

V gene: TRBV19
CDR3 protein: CASSIVGSSYEQYF

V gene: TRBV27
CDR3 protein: CASSLGTGGRGEQFF

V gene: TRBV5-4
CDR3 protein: CASSSDRGNYEQYF

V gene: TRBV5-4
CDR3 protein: CASSLVGDPANEQFF

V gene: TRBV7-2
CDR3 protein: CASSSGDGRGRSYEQYF

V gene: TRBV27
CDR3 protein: CASSGSRGRYAGELFF

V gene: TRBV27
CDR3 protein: CASSLLLARLPYEQYF

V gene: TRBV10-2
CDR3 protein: CASRQGGIPYEQYF

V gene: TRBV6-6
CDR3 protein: CASSYGSGSGNEQFF

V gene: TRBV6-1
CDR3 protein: CASSVSLEPFGEKLFF

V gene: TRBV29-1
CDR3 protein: CSVEEQSISYGYTF

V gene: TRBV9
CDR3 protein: CASSPGTGGSDTQYF

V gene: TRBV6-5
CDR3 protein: CASGGQGDSYEQYF

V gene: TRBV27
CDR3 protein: CASSPGAIFYYGYTF

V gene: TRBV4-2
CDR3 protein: CASSQEGLGVYNEQFF

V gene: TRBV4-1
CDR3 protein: CASSQSSGRNFYEQYF

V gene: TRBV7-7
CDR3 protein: CASSLEATYEQYF

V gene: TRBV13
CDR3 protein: CASSLGNTEAFF

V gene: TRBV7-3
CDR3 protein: CASSLGQGSRNEQFF

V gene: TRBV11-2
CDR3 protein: CASSPGTGSGYGYTF

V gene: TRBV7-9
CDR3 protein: CASSLYSRPEQYF

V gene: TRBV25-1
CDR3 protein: CATLPHDSPGQYF

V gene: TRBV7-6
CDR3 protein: CASSFPQGIGNEQFF